What follows are 2 T cell receptor beta chains derived from one specimen sequenced in a study of T cell repertoires in cytomegalovirus infection. TCRdb ran MiXCR on the reads and lists one entry per CDR3 protein. There are about 530,000 distinct CDR3 sequences in the sample; roughly 29% occur only once, and around 14% lies in the top ten. Sequences were obtained from PBMCs. These receptor sequences come from a human donor in good health (CMV status not recorded). Some clones in this sample may be carry-over from other donors' samples.

This sequence joins TRBV15 and TRBJ2-5; D not resolved. Between the trimmed V and J ends, which lost 0 bases and 1 base, there was a span of 3 bases. Germline V gene lookup returns CDR1 LNHNV and CDR2 YYDKDF (reference sequence). This CDR3 is 13 amino acids long. DNA of the CDR3: TGTGCCACCAGCAGAGACCCCCAAGAGACCCAGTACTTC. It is translated as CATSRDPQETQYF.

The chain combines TRBV28 with TRBJ2-7; 8 bases match TRBD2. The length of the CDR3 is 17 residues. Germline-derived CDR1 and CDR2 are MDHEN and SYDVKM. V was pared by 5 bases and J by 7 bases, with 19 bases of the junction left unmatched. The CDR3 DNA follows: TGTGCCAGCAGTCTGATCAATAGGGGACTAGGCGGGTTTGAGCAGTACTTC. It specifies CASSLINRGLGGFEQYF.